This T cell receptor beta chain was identified in a study of T cell repertoires in cytomegalovirus infection. The wider study: CMV infection together with matching HLA type was indicated by public TCR beta signatures.

This clonotype was observed a few times. TCRdb passed the reads through MiXCR, listing each CDR3 protein once. The sample holds more than 400,000 distinct CDR3 sequences; approximately 25% are singletons and the top ten take under 15%. Germline V gene sequence: CDR1 LNHDA, CDR2 SQIVND (reference sequence). The V gene end was trimmed by 5 bases and the J gene end by 0 bases; junction bases not matched to a gene: 5. The CDR3 loop spans 15 amino acids. The chain joins TRBV19 to TRBJ2-7; 9 nucleotides align to TRBD2. This clonotype originated in a human donor in good health (CMV status not recorded). Some clones in this sample may be carry-over from other donors' samples. Sequencing was performed on PBMCs. CDR3 nucleotides: TGTGCCAGTAGTCGGACTAGCGCTAGCTCCTACGAGCAGTACGTC. As protein: CASSRTSASSYEQYV.